Below, 17 T cell receptor beta chains from the same sample are listed, as sequenced in a study of shared clonotypes between healthy human individuals. The protocol was immunoSEQ multiplex PCR, while the TCRdb copy is restricted to in-frame clones and leaves out a portion. The sample includes 450,000 to 500,000 clones, roughly 80% of them seen just once. The material sequenced was PBMCs. These receptors originate from a woman aged 40 to 55 in good health. Some clones in this sample may be carry-over from other donors' samples.

The chain employs TRBV5-1 and TRBJ2-1; TRBD2 agrees at 8 bases. The V segment lost 0 bases and the J segment 0 bases; nucleotides outside the gene matches: 5. The CDR3 is 17 amino acids. Germline-derived CDR1 and CDR2 are SGHRS and YFSETQ. CDR3 protein: CASSLAPGRGSYNEQFF. The DNA for the CDR3 is TGCGCCAGCAGCTTGGCCCCCGGGAGGGGCTCCTACAATGAGCAGTTCTTC.

In regard to this clone: The germline gene is not matched at one end of the junction; a read error may be the cause. V usage is TRBV7-2 and J usage is TRBJ2-2; D not resolved. The CDR3 runs 14 residues. Germline loops: CDR1 SGHTA, CDR2 FQGNSA. CDR3 sequence (DNA): TGTGCCAGCAGCATAGCTCATGGCACCGGGGAGCTGTTTTTT. It translates to CASSIAHGTGELFF.

Concerning this clone itself: A far bigger clonotype differs at one base, so this is likely a read error. This same CDR3 is encoded by further DNA sequences in the sample. V and J are TRBV4-1 and TRBJ1-2; D possibly corresponds to TRBD1 (6 bases). The CDR3 length is 14 residues. Germline V gene sequence: CDR1 MGHRA, CDR2 YSYEKL. The CDR3 here is CASSPGQMNYGYTF. The CDR3 DNA sequence: TGCGCCAGCAGCCCCGGACAGATGAACTACGGCTACACCTTC.

The chain combines TRBV2 with TRBJ2-3, with TRBD2 identical over 8 bases. CDR3 length equals 15 residues. The junction had 15 bases not matched to a gene; V was cut back by 8 bases and J by 8 bases. Germline-derived CDR1 and CDR2 are SNHLY and FYNNEI. This CDR3 reads CASGLEQAGALTQYF. For the CDR3, the DNA is TGTGCCAGCGGCTTGGAGCAAGCGGGAGCCCTTACGCAGTATTTT.

Notes on this clone: A far larger clone is just one base off, so this is likely a read error. Other DNA sequences within the sample encode an identical CDR3. This chain joins TRBV7-9 and TRBJ2-5, with 13 bases identical to TRBD2. CDR1 is SEHNR and CDR2 is FQNEAQ in the germline V gene (reference sequence). Trimming removed 5 bases from V and 5 bases from J; junction bases left unmatched: 11. This CDR3 comprises 17 residues. The CDR3 DNA follows: TGTGCCAGCAGCCATAGGACTAGCGGGAGATTCGGTGAGACCCAGTACTTC. As protein: CASSHRTSGRFGETQYF.

The CDR3 DNA reads TGTGCCTGGAGTGTACCGATTTCCGGGGGCGGTGAGACCCAGTACTTC. Translated: CAWSVPISGGGETQYF. The chain uses TRBV30 and TRBJ2-5, with D perhaps being TRBD1 or TRBD2 (6 bases each). There are 16 residues in the CDR3. Germline V lookup: CDR1 GTSNPN, CDR2 SVGIG (reference sequence). V was pared by 0 bases and J by 5 bases, with 19 bases between.

The V and J genes are TRBV5-4 and TRBJ2-2; the match to TRBD2 covers 8 bases. Germline CDR1 and CDR2: SGHNT and YYREEE (reference sequence). The CDR3 consists of 17 residues. V trimming: 4 bases; J trimming: 2 bases; junction bases outside the gene matches: 10. CDR3 in DNA: TGTGCCAGCAGCCCCGCCAGCGGGAGCCTAAACACCGGGGAGCTGTTTTTT. It translates to CASSPASGSLNTGELFF. The variable domain in full, with the rest retrieved from reference TRBV5-4 and TRBJ2-2, is ETGVTQSPTHLIKTRGQQVTLRCSSQSGHNTVSWYQQALGQGPQFIFQYYREEENGRGNFPPRFSGLQFPNYSSELNVNALELDDSALYLCASSPASGSLNTGELFFGEGSRLTVL.

The V call is TRBV6-5, the J call TRBJ2-3; possible D gene TRBD2, 6 bases. Germline V gene data show CDR1 as MNHEY and CDR2 as SVGAGI. Trimming removed 6 bases at V and 9 bases at J, with 10 bases between. This CDR3 is built from 11 residues. In nucleotides, the CDR3 is TGTGCCAGCAGAGCCGGGGGAACGCAGTATTTT. Translating it yields CASRAGGTQYF.

The table lists this clone with a count of one. The J gene is TRBJ1-1, the V gene TRBV6-6; a possible D gene is TRBD1 (5 bases). Germline V gene lookup returns CDR1 MNHNY and CDR2 SVGAGI (reference sequence). The germline V and J ends were trimmed by 4 bases and 3 bases, with 15 bases remaining between them. This CDR3 is 15 amino acids long. The CDR3 bases are TGTGCCAGCAGTTCCAGCATCGACAGAGACACTGAAGCTTTCTTT. This codes for CASSSSIDRDTEAFF.

Ten or more counts support this clone. Other nucleotide sequences in the sample specify the same CDR3. The chain recombines TRBV5-1 with TRBJ2-7; TRBD2 might be the D (6 bases). The CDR3 spans 15 residues. Between the trimmed V and J ends, which lost 3 bases and 3 bases, there was a span of 16 bases. Germline CDR1 reads SGHRS; CDR2 reads YFSETQ. CDR3 region: CASSSSPGEIYEQYF. The DNA of the CDR3 is TGCGCCAGCAGCTCCTCACCGGGAGAAATCTACGAGCAGTACTTC.

This sequence joins TRBV11-3 and TRBJ2-4; maybe TRBD1 (8 bases). V was cut by 5 bases and J by 7 bases, with 18 bases left in between. The CDR3 sequence is 15 residues long. Germline V gene sequence: CDR1 SGHNT, CDR2 YENEEA. DNA for the CDR3: TGTGCCAGCAGCCAAGGACAGGGAGGGTCGAACATTCAGTACTTC. Protein: CASSQGQGGSNIQYF.

The rearrangement links TRBV5-4 to TRBJ2-7; 11 bases are shared with TRBD2. CDR1 SGHNT and CDR2 YYREEE come from the germline V gene (reference sequence). This CDR3 is built from 16 residues. The junction had 9 bases not matched to a gene; V was cut back by 3 bases and J by 4 bases. As DNA, the CDR3 is TGTGCCAGCAGCTACCCGGGACTAGCGGAGACGTACGAGCAGTACTTC. Protein product: CASSYPGLAETYEQYF.

V is TRBV27 and J is TRBJ2-3, with TRBD1 matching 8 bases. Looked up from germline, CDR1 is MNHEY and CDR2 is SMNVEV (reference sequence). The CDR3 is made up of 16 amino acids. V dropped 3 bases and J dropped 4; count of bases not matched to a gene: 9. CDR3 DNA: TGTGCCAGCAGTTTCCGACAGGGGTGGACAGCAGATACGCAGTATTTT. This codes for CASSFRQGWTADTQYF.

DNA of the CDR3: TGTGCCAGCAGCTTAGTCCCGCGCCCAGGTTCCGGGGAGCTGTTTTTT. Its protein is CASSLVPRPGSGELFF. J is TRBJ2-2 and V is TRBV11-2; no definite D call. Deletions cut 1 base from V and 6 bases from J, with 15 bases between. The CDR3 consists of 16 residues. Germline CDR1 is SGHAT and CDR2 is FQNNGV.

The V call is TRBV4-1, the J call TRBJ2-3; TRBD2 matches 7 bases. The CDR3 is 18 amino acids. Germline V gives CDR1 MGHRA, CDR2 YSYEKL. After removal of 2 bases from V and 2 bases from J, the junction contained 13 bases not matched to a gene. Here the CDR3 DNA reads TGCGCCAGCAGCCAACTACCCCTGACTAGCTTAACCACAGATACGCAGTATTTT. As protein: CASSQLPLTSLTTDTQYF.

On this clone itself: With a much larger clone just one base away, this may be a read error. The rearrangement links TRBV2 to TRBJ2-1; 13 bases align to TRBD2. V shed 5 bases, J shed 0 bases, and the junction held 4 bases outside the gene matches. Germline CDR1 and CDR2: SNHLY and FYNNEI. The CDR3 contains 17 residues. The CDR3 nucleotides are TGTGCCAGCAGTCGGTGGACTAGCGGGAGCTCCTACAATGAGCAGTTCTTC. Translated, it gives CASSRWTSGSSYNEQFF.

This sequence joins TRBV11-2 and TRBJ2-5; perhaps TRBD2 as D (6 bases). CDR1 is SGHAT and CDR2 is FQNNGV in the germline V gene. The germline V and J ends were trimmed by 1 base and 2 bases, with 11 bases remaining between them. This CDR3 region has 15 residues. CDR3 DNA: TGTGCCAGCAGCTTAGGGGGGGTTTGGCAAGAGACCCAGTACTTC. It yields the protein CASSLGGVWQETQYF.